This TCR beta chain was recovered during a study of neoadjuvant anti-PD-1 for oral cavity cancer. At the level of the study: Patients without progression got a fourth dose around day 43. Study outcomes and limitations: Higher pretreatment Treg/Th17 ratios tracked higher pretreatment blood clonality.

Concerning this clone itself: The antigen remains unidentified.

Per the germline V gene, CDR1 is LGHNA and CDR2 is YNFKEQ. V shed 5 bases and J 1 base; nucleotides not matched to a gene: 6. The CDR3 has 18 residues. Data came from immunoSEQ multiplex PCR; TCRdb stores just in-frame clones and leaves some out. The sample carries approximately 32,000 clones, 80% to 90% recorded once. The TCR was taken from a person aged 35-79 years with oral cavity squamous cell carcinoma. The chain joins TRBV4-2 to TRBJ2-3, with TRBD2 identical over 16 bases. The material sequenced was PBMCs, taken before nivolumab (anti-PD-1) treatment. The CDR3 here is CASSLGLAGGPGTDTQYF. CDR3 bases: TGTGCCAGCAGCTTGGGACTAGCGGGGGGGCCAGGCACAGATACGCAGTATTTT.